The clone carrying this T cell receptor (beta chain) has a handful of counts. Its antigen is unknown. The protocol was immunoSEQ multiplex PCR, while the TCRdb copy is restricted to in-frame clones and leaves out a portion. The repertoire consists of more than 95,000 clones, with roughly four fifths occurring once and the leading ten covering 5.8%. The time point denotes: blood 2 weeks post-SBRT. Described treatment: 15 Gy SBRT to primary tumor, nephrectomy 4 weeks later. After SBRT, blood was collected at 2 and 4 weeks, plus baseline. This sample stems from a study of radiation and T cells in renal cell carcinoma. Study summary: Nephrectomy followed 15 Gy stereotactic body radiation by 4 weeks. The study, taken as a whole, reports: In blood, top tumor clones expanded by 2 weeks, shrinking by 4.

V was clipped by 6 bases and J by 5 bases, with 17 bases between them. This CDR3 contains 14 residues. Germline assignment: CDR1 SEHNR and CDR2 FQNEAQ (reference sequence). V is TRBV7-9 and J is TRBJ2-7, with D perhaps TRBD2 (7 bases). The material was blood, obtained from a patient whose treatment included radiotherapy and nephrectomy. The sequence derives from a man in his fifties or sixties with renal cell carcinoma. CDR3 nucleotides: TGTGCCAGCAGTTCCCGCGGGGGCACCGACGAGCAGTACTTC. Protein product: CASSSRGGTDEQYF.